The entry that follows covers one T cell receptor beta chain sequence. The sample comes from a study of shared T cell receptors in the human thymus. Trimming removed 4 bases at V and 14 bases at J, with 12 bases between. CDR1 SGHVS and CDR2 FQNEAQ come from the germline V gene. The CDR3 spans 11 residues. Here immunoSEQ multiplex PCR was the method, and the copy in TCRdb shows in-frame clones only, minus some. The profile shows about 660,000 clones, around 87% of them singletons. The data were also submitted as part of a second study, on human thymus T cells. As that report states: Resections were taken during corrective heart surgery, and the thymus tissue came from these. Among thymic and blood repertoires, usage of V and J genes appeared biased.

The sample was thymocytes. This TCR came from a boy in the first two years of life with a congenital heart defect. This chain joins TRBV7-8 and TRBJ2-1; no clear D gene. The CDR3 DNA sequence: TGTGCCAGCAGCTCCGAGGTGATCGAGTTCTTC. This gives the protein CASSSEVIEFF.